This T cell receptor (beta chain) was profiled in a study of blood T cells in healthy people across ages. This CDR3 has 14 residues. Per germline, CDR1 MNHEY and CDR2 SVGAGI. V was shortened by 0 bases and J by 7 bases, with 10 bases between the two germline ends. Comments on this clonotype: The antigen is undetermined.

Broader study findings: A roughly linear age-dependent decrease characterized TCR beta diversity per million T cells. Estimated diversity, derived from one million T cells, was regarded as an underestimate. PBMC samples, being unsorted, prevented any conclusive comparison of naive and antigen-experienced cells.

Alongside a J-beta primer mix, a sample-barcoded 5' primer served in a second PCR lasting about 7 to 11 cycles. MiXCR, applied by TCRdb to the 5' RACE reads, yields one record per CDR3 protein. The data show about 1.5 million distinct CDR3 sequences, 40% to 45% seen once. Peripheral blood from each donor was collected in a volume of 8 to 10 milliliters. V gene TRBV6-5 combines with J gene TRBJ2-1; no firm D call. This clonotype originated in a woman under 30 in good health. Sequenced sample: blood. This CDR3 is CASSYSNGPNEQFF. In DNA, the CDR3 is TGTGCCAGCAGTTACTCGAACGGTCCTAATGAGCAGTTCTTC.